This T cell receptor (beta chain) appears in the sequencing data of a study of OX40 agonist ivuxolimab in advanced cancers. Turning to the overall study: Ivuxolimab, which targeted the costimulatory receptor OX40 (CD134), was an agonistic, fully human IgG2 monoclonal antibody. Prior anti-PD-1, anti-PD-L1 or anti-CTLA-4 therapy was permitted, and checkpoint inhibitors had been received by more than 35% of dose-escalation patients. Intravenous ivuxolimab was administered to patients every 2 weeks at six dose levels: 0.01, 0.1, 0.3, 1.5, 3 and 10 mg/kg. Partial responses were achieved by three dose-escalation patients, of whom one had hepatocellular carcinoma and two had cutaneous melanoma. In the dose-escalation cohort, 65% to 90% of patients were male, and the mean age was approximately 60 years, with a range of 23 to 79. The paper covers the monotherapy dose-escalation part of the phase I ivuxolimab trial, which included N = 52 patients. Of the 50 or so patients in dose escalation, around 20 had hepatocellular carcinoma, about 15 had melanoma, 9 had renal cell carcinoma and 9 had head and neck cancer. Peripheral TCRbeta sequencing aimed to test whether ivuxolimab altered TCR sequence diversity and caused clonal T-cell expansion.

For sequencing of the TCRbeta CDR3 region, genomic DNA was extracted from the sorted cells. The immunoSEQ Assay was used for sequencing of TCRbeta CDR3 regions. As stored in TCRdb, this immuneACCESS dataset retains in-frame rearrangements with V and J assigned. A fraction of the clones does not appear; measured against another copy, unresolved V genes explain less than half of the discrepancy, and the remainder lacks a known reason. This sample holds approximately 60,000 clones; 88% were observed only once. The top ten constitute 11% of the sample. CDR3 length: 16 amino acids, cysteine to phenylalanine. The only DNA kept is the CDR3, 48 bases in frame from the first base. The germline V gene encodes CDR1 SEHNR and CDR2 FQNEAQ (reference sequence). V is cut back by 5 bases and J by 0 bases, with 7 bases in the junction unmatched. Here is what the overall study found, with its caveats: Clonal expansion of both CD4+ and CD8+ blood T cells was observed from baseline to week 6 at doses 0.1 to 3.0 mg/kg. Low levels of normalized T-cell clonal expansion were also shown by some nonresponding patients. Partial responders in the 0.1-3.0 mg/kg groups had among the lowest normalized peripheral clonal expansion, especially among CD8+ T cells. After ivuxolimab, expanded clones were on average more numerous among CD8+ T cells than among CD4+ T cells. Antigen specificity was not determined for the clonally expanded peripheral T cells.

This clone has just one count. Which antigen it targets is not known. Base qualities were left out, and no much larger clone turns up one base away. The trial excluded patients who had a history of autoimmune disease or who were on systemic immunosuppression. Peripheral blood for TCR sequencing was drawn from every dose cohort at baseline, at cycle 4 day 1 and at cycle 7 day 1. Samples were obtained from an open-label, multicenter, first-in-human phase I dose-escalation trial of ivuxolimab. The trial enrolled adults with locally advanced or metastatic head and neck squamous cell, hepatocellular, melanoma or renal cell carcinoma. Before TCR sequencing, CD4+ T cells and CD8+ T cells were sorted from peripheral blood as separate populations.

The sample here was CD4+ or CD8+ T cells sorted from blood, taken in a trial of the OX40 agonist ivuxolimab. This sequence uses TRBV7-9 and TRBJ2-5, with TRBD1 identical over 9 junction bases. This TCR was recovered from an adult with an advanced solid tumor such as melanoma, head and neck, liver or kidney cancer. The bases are TGTGCCAGCAGCACCCACAGGGGGCCCTACCAAGAGACCCAGTACTTC. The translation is CASSTHRGPYQETQYF.